The 11 T cell receptor beta chains below were found in one sample sequenced in a study of blood T cell repertoires in COVID-19. Generated by immunoSEQ multiplex PCR, the TCRdb table keeps only in-frame clones and is missing some. The profile covers more than 400,000 clones, with 90% appearing a single time and approximately 0.55% taken by the ten largest. The material sequenced was PBMCs or T cells enriched from blood (not recorded which). The receptors come from a man between 18 and 29 years old who had recovered from COVID-19.

This chain connects TRBV5-5 to TRBJ1-1; the match to TRBD1 covers 8 bases. J was trimmed by 13 bases and V by 3 bases; bases with no gene match: 14. Germline CDR1 reads SGHKS; CDR2 reads YYEKEE (reference sequence). There are 14 residues in the CDR3. The CDR3 sequence is CASSSLRQGPHFFF. CDR3 nucleotides: TGTGCCAGCAGCTCCCTGCGACAGGGGCCCCACTTTTTCTTT.

The chain combines TRBV5-1 with TRBJ1-2, with D possibly TRBD1 on 6 matching bases. V lost 1 base, J lost 6 bases, and 13 bases lay in between. Germline CDR1 and CDR2: SGHRS and YFSETQ. The CDR3 consists of 14 residues. The CDR3 spells CASSLLPGVNGYTF. CDR3 DNA: TGCGCCAGCAGCTTGCTCCCAGGGGTTAATGGCTACACCTTC.

J is TRBJ2-5 and V is TRBV15; 7 bases map to TRBD2. CDR1 and CDR2 (germline): LNHNV, YYDKDF (reference sequence). With V trimmed by 1 base and J by 4 bases, 0 bases remained unmatched. The CDR3 has 13 residues. CDR3 nucleotide sequence: TGTGCCACCAGCAGAGCGGGGGGAGAGACCCAGTACTTC. Translating gives CATSRAGGETQYF.

As concerns this clone: This same CDR3 is encoded by further DNA sequences in the sample. This chain uses TRBV5-1 with TRBJ1-1, with 7 bases matching TRBD1. Germline V gene data show CDR1 as SGHRS and CDR2 as YFSETQ. The CDR3 runs 14 residues. Unmatched junction bases numbered 2, after V lost 2 bases and J lost 1 base. The CDR3 DNA reads TGCGCCAGCAGCTTTAGACAGGGGAACACTGAAGCTTTCTTT. This sequence encodes CASSFRQGNTEAFF.

This chain uses TRBV5-1 with TRBJ1-5; weak D call: TRBD1 (5 bases). Trimming removed 4 bases from V and 4 bases from J, with 18 bases in between. Germline CDR1 is SGHRS and CDR2 is YFSETQ. The CDR3 is made up of 16 amino acids. The CDR3, as DNA: TGCGCCAGCAGCCTCTCAGCACGGGGGGTTAATCAGCCCCAGCATTTT. This sequence encodes CASSLSARGVNQPQHF.

For the CDR3, the DNA is TGTGCCAGCAGCTTAGTGGGGACTAGCGGGACCGAGCAGTACTTC. Residues: CASSLVGTSGTEQYF. The chain is built from TRBV7-2 and TRBJ2-7; TRBD2 matches at 13 bases. Per germline, CDR1 SGHTA and CDR2 FQGNSA. The CDR3 runs to 15 residues. After removal of 1 base from V and 6 bases from J, the junction contained 3 bases not matched to a gene.

The chain couples TRBV3-1 (or the pseudogene TRBV3-2) to TRBJ1-2; D gene uncertain. The CDR3 runs to 15 residues. Per the germline V gene, CDR1 is LGHDT and CDR2 is YNNKEL (reference sequence). Between the trimmed V and J ends, which lost 1 base and 0 bases, there was a span of 9 bases. CDR3 sequence: CASSQGTETNYGYTF. The CDR3 DNA reads TGTGCCAGCAGCCAAGGAACAGAGACTAACTATGGCTACACCTTC.

The chain recombines TRBV6-5 with TRBJ1-2; no firm D call. Per germline, CDR1 MNHEY and CDR2 SVGAGI. The CDR3 has 12 residues. V lost 7 bases and J lost 4, with 10 bases in between. CDR3 in amino acids: CASTHTPYGYTF. The CDR3 nucleotides read TGTGCCAGCACCCACACCCCCTATGGCTACACCTTC.

The chain is built from TRBV11-1 and TRBJ1-6; 8 nucleotides agree with TRBD1. The V gene's germline CDR1 is SGHAT and CDR2 FQDESV (reference sequence). The CDR3 spans 15 residues. With V trimmed by 5 bases and J by 7 bases, 7 bases remained unmatched. The DNA of the CDR3 is TGTGCCAGCAGCGTCAGGGGGCGCGAGAATTCACCCCTCCACTTT. It encodes CASSVRGRENSPLHF.

V is TRBV6-5 and J is TRBJ1-1, with 8 bases aligning to TRBD1. The CDR3 extends over 13 amino acids. With V trimmed by 10 bases and J by 0 bases, 4 bases remained unmatched. Per the germline V gene, CDR1 is MNHEY and CDR2 is SVGAGI. CDR3 coding DNA: TGTGCCACTACGGACAGGGTGAACACTGAAGCTTTCTTT. Translation: CATTDRVNTEAFF.

The chain employs TRBV21-1 and TRBJ1-5; no check of the table's D call, TRBD1, against the DNA was made. TRBV21-1 is a pseudogene locus. This CDR3 has 16 amino acids. Here the CDR3 DNA reads TGTGCCAGCAGCGGGTCAACCGGGACAGGGTTTCAGCCCCAGCATTTT. Its protein product is CASSGSTGTGFQPQHF.